Below are 10 T cell receptor beta chains sequenced from a single sample in a study of blood T cell repertoires in COVID-19. Assay used: immunoSEQ multiplex PCR; TCRdb lists only in-frame clones, some missing. The table lists over 130,000 clones, about 80% of them singletons. Material: peripheral blood. All receptors derive from a human donor in a cohort sampled during active COVID-19.

The chain has TRBV5-1 and TRBJ2-1; TRBD2 aligns across 14 bases. This CDR3 has 17 residues. After removal of 4 bases from V and 4 bases from J, the junction contained 7 bases not matched to a gene. Germline values: CDR1 SGHRS, CDR2 YFSETQ. The CDR3 DNA sequence: TGCGCCAGCAGCCTACCCGGACTAGCGGGGGGATACAATGAGCAGTTCTTC. This encodes CASSLPGLAGGYNEQFF.

The CDR3 loop reads CASSEFGQGLDTIYF. For the CDR3, the DNA is TGTGCCAGCAGTGAATTCGGACAGGGGTTGGACACCATATATTTT. The rearrangement links TRBV6-1 to TRBJ1-3; 9 bases line up with TRBD1. Germline CDR1 and CDR2: MNHNS and SASEGT. CDR3 length: 15 amino acids. V lost 2 bases to trimming and J lost 8 bases; unmatched junction nucleotides: 7.

The chain joins TRBV27 to TRBJ1-5; D may be TRBD1 (5 bases). From germline, CDR1 is MNHEY and CDR2 SMNVEV (reference sequence). The CDR3 is 17 amino acids. Trimming pared 6 bases from V and 2 bases from J, leaving 20 bases between. The CDR3 here is CASSSIGAEVRNQPQHF. The CDR3 DNA follows: TGTGCCAGCAGCTCCATAGGGGCAGAAGTGCGCAATCAGCCCCAGCATTTT.

The chain joins TRBV13 to TRBJ1-1; 9 bases map to TRBD1. Trimming at V came to 6 bases and at J to 5 bases, leaving 10 bases not matched to a gene. The CDR3 loop spans 15 amino acids. Germline V lookup: CDR1 PRHDT, CDR2 FYEKMQ (reference sequence). CDR3 loop: CASRPYYRGRTEAFF. CDR3 in DNA: TGTGCCAGCAGGCCATACTACAGGGGGCGGACTGAAGCTTTCTTT.

The chain carries TRBV6-5 and TRBJ1-6; perhaps TRBD1 as D (6 bases). Germline-derived CDR1 and CDR2 are MNHEY and SVGAGI. The CDR3 contains 13 residues. The V gene lost 4 bases and the J gene lost 12 bases, with 13 bases spanning the gap. This CDR3 is CASSFETGLPLHF. CDR3 nucleotide sequence: TGTGCCAGCAGTTTTGAGACAGGTTTACCCCTCCACTTT.

The CDR3 bases are TGTGCCAGCAGGGTAGAGGCTAATGAAAAACTGTTTTTT. It is translated as CASRVEANEKLFF. The J gene is TRBJ1-4, the V gene TRBV2; no clear D gene. This CDR3 has 13 residues. The germline V gene has CDR1 SNHLY and CDR2 FYNNEI. With 6 bases removed from V and 3 bases from J, the gap between germline ends came to 8 bases.

This clone has just a few counts. The chain has TRBV19 and TRBJ2-1, with D unresolved. V was shortened by 4 bases and J by 9 bases, with 19 bases between the two germline ends. CDR3 length equals 15 residues. In germline, CDR1 is LNHDA, CDR2 SQIVND (reference sequence). The CDR3 nucleotides are TGTGCCAGTAGTACCCGAAGGAGATACCGCGCTGAGCAGTTCTTC. The encoded protein is CASSTRRRYRAEQFF.

The chain employs TRBV7-2 and TRBJ1-3; 7 bases are a match to TRBD1. Germline values: CDR1 SGHTA, CDR2 FQGNSA. CDR3 length equals 15 residues. Losses at the gene ends were 6 bases for V and 4 bases for J; bases not matched to a gene: 9. The DNA of the CDR3 is TGTGCCAGCAGATCTGACAGGGTTGCAGGAAACACCATATATTTT. Protein sequence: CASRSDRVAGNTIYF.

This clone has a count of ten or more. CDR3 nucleotide sequence: TGTGCCGGAGGGGGCTCCGGTTCTGGGGCCAACGTCCTGACTTTC. Its protein is CAGGGSGSGANVLTF. V and J are TRBV5-4 and TRBJ2-6, with D possibly TRBD1 on 7 matching bases. The CDR3 is 15 residues long. The ends were cut back, 10 bases at V and 1 base at J, with 15 bases in the middle. Germline CDR1 and CDR2: SGHNT and YYREEE (reference sequence).

The chain employs TRBV11-2 and TRBJ2-1, with 11 bases lining up with TRBD2. Germline CDR1 and CDR2: SGHAT and FQNNGV. The V and J ends lost 5 bases and 4 bases, in that order; junction bases with no gene match: 7. The CDR3 is made up of 16 amino acids. Written as DNA, the CDR3 is TGTGCCAGCAGCACATCTCTAGCGGGGGGATACAATGAGCAGTTCTTC. As protein: CASSTSLAGGYNEQFF.